This T cell receptor beta chain came from a study of early T cells in non-severe SARS-CoV-2 infection. General study points: There was a bias toward anti-spike CD8 responses in VDJdb matching, which missed private and CD4 specificities.

The V gene's germline CDR1 is DFQATT and CDR2 SNEGSKA (reference sequence). This CDR3 spans 13 amino acids. The table lists this clonotype with many counts. As yet, its antigen is unknown. Individual cDNA molecules received unique molecular identifiers. TCRdb fed the 5' RACE reads into MiXCR, producing one record per CDR3 protein. This table holds about 100,000 distinct CDR3 sequences, roughly 13% found once. The chain couples TRBV20-1 to TRBJ1-5, with TRBD1 matching 10 bases. The source is an adult who was a healthcare worker with PCR-confirmed SARS-CoV-2 infection or an uninfected control (not recorded which). The specimen was whole blood. The CDR3 coding sequence is TGCGCGAAGACAGGGGGCGGTAATCAGCCCCAGCATTTT. This sequence encodes CAKTGGGNQPQHF.